This T cell receptor (beta chain) appears in the sequencing data of a study of somatic mutations in cytotoxic T cells in rheumatoid arthritis (dated by TCRdb to between 2016 and 2019). In the study overall: Sorted V beta1+ cells also underwent TCRB sequencing, and some V beta antibody-stained T-cell populations were flow-sorted at nearly 100% purity on a FACSAria II or Sony SH800. The study asked whether expanded CD8+ T-cell clones in newly diagnosed, untreated rheumatoid arthritis carry somatic mutations, and used TCRB deep sequencing to characterize clonality. A total of 65 or so rheumatoid arthritis patients and 20 to 25 healthy controls underwent TCRB deep sequencing. The median ages of the patient and control groups were essentially identical.

With a median age of approximately 60 years (range about 21-75) and around 60% female, the healthy controls consisted of 20 blood donors whose buffy coats were used. CD4+ and CD8+ cells were isolated by positive magnetic bead selection on an AutoMACS, and purity was checked by flow cytometry. Peripheral blood mononuclear cells were obtained using density gradient separation with Ficoll-Paque PLUS. DNA was extracted from CD4-enriched, CD8-enriched or PBMC samples with Nucleospin Tissue or Tissue XS kits and quantified with a Qubit 2.0 fluorometer. A distance of 9 bases separates the germline ends of V and J, which lose 1 base and 0 bases respectively. Inclusive of the bounding cysteine and phenylalanine, the CDR3 is 15 residues long. The kept DNA is CDR3 alone, 45 bases in frame from the first base. For CDR1 and CDR2, the germline V gene lists LGHNA and YNFKEQ. This clone was counted only a few times. This clone's antigen is unknown. Base qualities are missing; no much larger clone stands one base away.

The paper as a whole reports these results and caveats: Healthy controls showed no age-related increase in CD8+ clonality, whereas patients did (Spearman r of about 0.53). There was no significant difference in CD8+ T-cell clonality between rheumatoid arthritis patients and age-matched healthy controls. The largest CD8+ clone made up more than 20% of CD8+ cells in 8 of 65 patients, and blood and synovial fluid shared several identical CD8+ TCRB sequences. The slight underrepresentation of TRBV07 in patients was not corrected for multiple comparisons. The antigen targets of the expanded CD8+ clones were unknown, and absence from virus-specific databases did not rule out viral specificity.

Sequencing of TCRB CDR3 was done on genomic DNA with the immunoSEQ assay. The study's own analysis went as follows. Analyses were restricted to productive TCRB rearrangements. Defining a clone by its unique TCRB CDR3 sequence, the study calculated clonality as a productive clonality index derived from Shannon entropy. To calculate repertoire overlap between two samples, the template counts of each clone were considered relative to each sample's total templates. V-gene usage from TCRB sequencing and V-gene usage measured by flow cytometry were correlated (Spearman r of under 0.7). Imported from immuneACCESS, the table was reduced by TCRdb to in-frame sequences with V and J called. These copies leave out some clones; in studies compared against another copy, an unresolved V gene accounts for under half, and the cause of the remainder is not known. V, J and clone size are those of that table, while D and trimming were read from the DNA. This sample has under 15,000 clones in its table, and 75% to 90% of those were observed once. Over 12% of the sample rests with the top ten.

This sequence uses TRBV4-2 and TRBJ1-1, with TRBD1 perhaps the D gene, on 5 matching bases. This receptor was obtained from an older woman in good health. Sequenced: CD8+ T cells sorted from blood. The DNA is as follows: TGTGCCAGCAGCCAAGGGGCAGGGCTGAACACTGAAGCTTTCTTT. It translates as CASSQGAGLNTEAFF.